A single sample is the source of the 6 T cell receptor beta chains below, sequenced in a study of T cells in localized non-small cell lung cancer. Data came from immunoSEQ multiplex PCR; TCRdb stores just in-frame clones and leaves some out. Of tens of thousands of clones detected, 85% to 90% appear once; the ten largest clones hold roughly 1.9%. Sequences were derived from peripheral blood, sampled before any cancer treatment. Receptor source: a woman aged 35 to 70 with stage I lung adenocarcinoma.

This clone was recorded once. The rearrangement joins TRBV7-3 to TRBJ2-1; 10 positions agree with TRBD1. Germline-derived CDR1 and CDR2 are SGHTA and FQGTGA. J lost 5 bases, V lost 5 bases, and 3 bases had no gene match. The length of the CDR3 is 14 residues. CDR3 in DNA: TGTGCCAGCAGCGGACAGGGGGGAGACAATGAGCAGTTCTTC. Protein: CASSGQGGDNEQFF.

The gene calls are TRBV18 and TRBJ1-5; 7 bases line up with TRBD1. The germline V gene encodes CDR1 KGHSH and CDR2 LQKENI. V dropped 1 base and J dropped 4; count of bases not matched to a gene: 1. CDR3 length: 14 residues. The CDR3 sequence: CASSPRDRNQPQHF. CDR3 nucleotide sequence: TGTGCCAGCTCACCACGGGACAGAAATCAGCCCCAGCATTTT. The whole variable domain, filled in from reference TRBV18 and TRBJ1-5, reads NAGVMQNPRHLVRRRGQEARLRCSPMKGHSHVYWYRQLPEEGLKFMVYLQKENIIDESGMPKERFSAEFPKEGPSILRIQQVVRGDSAAYFCASSPRDRNQPQHFGDGTRLSIL.

The sample holds a few counts of this clone. The gene calls are TRBV2 and TRBJ1-1; D unclear. Trimming left V 6 bases short and J 1 base short, with 12 bases between. This CDR3 has 14 amino acids. Germline V CDR1 and CDR2: SNHLY, FYNNEI. CDR3 residues: CASSDGRRNTEAFF. The CDR3, as DNA: TGTGCCAGCAGCGACGGACGGAGGAACACTGAAGCTTTCTTT.

This chain joins TRBV5-8 and TRBJ2-2, with D possibly being TRBD1 (6 bases). Per germline, CDR1 SGHTS and CDR2 YDEGEE. V shed 2 bases and J shed 7 bases, with 24 bases lying between them. There are 18 residues in the CDR3. CDR3 in DNA: TGTGCCAGCAGCTTAGGAATTGGGACAACTCGGTTCGGCGGGGAGCTGTTTTTT. Translating it yields CASSLGIGTTRFGGELFF.

The chain employs TRBV9 and TRBJ2-7; TRBD1 aligns across 7 bases. Germline V gene data show CDR1 as SGDLS and CDR2 as YYNGEE. The CDR3 length is 14 residues. V lost 4 bases, J lost 4 bases, and 8 bases stayed unmatched. This CDR3 reads CASSSRDSHYEQYF. The CDR3, as DNA: TGTGCCAGCAGCTCCCGGGACAGTCATTACGAGCAGTACTTC.

The gene calls are TRBV9 and TRBJ2-3; tentative D call: TRBD2 (5 bases). Germline V lookup: CDR1 SGDLS, CDR2 YYNGEE. The V and J ends lost 4 bases and 1 base respectively, with 25 bases between them. The CDR3 is 19 amino acids. The CDR3, as DNA: TGTGCCAGCAGCACTACTTCCCGGACTTCCCCTGCGGGCACAGATACGCAGTATTTT. It specifies CASSTTSRTSPAGTDTQYF.